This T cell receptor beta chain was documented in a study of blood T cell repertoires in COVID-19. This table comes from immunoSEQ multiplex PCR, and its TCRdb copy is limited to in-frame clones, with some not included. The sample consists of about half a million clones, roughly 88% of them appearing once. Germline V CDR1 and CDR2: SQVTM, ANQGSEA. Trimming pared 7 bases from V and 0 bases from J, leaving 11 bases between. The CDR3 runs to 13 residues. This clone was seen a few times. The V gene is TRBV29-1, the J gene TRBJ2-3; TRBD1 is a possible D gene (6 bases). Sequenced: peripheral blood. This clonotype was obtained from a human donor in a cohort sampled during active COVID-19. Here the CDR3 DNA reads TGCAGCGCCGGGACACAGAGCACAGATACGCAGTATTTT. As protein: CSAGTQSTDTQYF.